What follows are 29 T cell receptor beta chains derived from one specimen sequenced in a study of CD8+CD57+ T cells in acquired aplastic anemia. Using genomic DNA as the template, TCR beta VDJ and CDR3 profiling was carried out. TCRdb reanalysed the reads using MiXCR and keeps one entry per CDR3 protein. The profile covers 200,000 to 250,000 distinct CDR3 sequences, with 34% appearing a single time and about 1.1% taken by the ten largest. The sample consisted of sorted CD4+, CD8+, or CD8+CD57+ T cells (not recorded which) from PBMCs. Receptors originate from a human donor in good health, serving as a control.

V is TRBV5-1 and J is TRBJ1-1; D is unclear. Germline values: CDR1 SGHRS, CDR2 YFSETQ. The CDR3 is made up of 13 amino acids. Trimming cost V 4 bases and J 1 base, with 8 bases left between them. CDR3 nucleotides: TGCGCCAGCAGCCAATCGACGAACACTGAAGCTTTCTTT. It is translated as CASSQSTNTEAFF.

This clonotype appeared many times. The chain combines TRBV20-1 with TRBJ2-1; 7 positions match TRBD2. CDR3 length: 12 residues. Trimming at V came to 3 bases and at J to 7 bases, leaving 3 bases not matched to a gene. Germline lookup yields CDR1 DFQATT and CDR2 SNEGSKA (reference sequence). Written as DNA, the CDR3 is TGCAGTGCTAGCAGGGAGGGGAATGAGCAGTTCTTC. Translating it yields CSASREGNEQFF.

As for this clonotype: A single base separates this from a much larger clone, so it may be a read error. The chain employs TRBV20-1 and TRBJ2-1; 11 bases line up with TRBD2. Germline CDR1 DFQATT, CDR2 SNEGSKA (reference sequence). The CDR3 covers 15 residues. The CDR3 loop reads CSAPSLAGGGNEQLF. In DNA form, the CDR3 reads TGCAGTGCCCCCTCCCTAGCGGGGGGCGGGAATGAGCAGCTCTTC.

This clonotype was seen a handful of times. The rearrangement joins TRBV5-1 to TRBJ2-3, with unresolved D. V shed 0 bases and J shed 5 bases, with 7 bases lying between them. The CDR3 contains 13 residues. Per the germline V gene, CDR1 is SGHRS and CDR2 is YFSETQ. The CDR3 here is CASSLERQDTQYF. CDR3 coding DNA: TGCGCCAGCAGCTTGGAGAGGCAAGATACGCAGTATTTT.

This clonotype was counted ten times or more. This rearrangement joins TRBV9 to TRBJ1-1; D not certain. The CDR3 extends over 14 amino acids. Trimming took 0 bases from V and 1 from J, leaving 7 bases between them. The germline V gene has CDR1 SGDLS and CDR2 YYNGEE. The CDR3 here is CASSVVAGNTEAFF. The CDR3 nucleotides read TGTGCCAGCAGCGTAGTTGCGGGGAACACTGAAGCTTTCTTT.

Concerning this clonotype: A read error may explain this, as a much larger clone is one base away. This CDR3 reads CSAGERGTSGKETQYF. The CDR3 nucleotides read TGCAGTGCTGGAGAGAGAGGGACTAGCGGGAAGGAGACCCAGTACTTC. The V call is TRBV20-1, the J call TRBJ2-5; 13 bases match TRBD2. The germline V gene has CDR1 DFQATT and CDR2 SNEGSKA (reference sequence). The CDR3 runs to 16 residues.

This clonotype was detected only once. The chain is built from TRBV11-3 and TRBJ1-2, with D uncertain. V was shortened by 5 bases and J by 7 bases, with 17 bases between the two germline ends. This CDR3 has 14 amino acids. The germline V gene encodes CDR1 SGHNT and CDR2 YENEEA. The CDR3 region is CASSPGQNPIGYTF. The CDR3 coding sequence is TGTGCCAGCAGCCCAGGTCAAAACCCTATTGGCTACACCTTC.

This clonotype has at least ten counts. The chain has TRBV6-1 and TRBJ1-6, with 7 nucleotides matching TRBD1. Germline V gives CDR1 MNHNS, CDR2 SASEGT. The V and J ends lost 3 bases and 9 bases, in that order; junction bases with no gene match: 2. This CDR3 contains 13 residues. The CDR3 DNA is TGTGCCAGCAGTGAGACAGGGTTTTCACCCCTCCACTTT. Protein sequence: CASSETGFSPLHF.

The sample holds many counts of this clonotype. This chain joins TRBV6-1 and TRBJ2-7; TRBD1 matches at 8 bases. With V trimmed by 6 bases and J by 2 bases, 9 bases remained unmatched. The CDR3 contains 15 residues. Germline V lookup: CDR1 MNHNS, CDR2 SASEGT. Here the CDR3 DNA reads TGTGCCAGCAGCCTAGAAGGACAGGGAGCCTACGAGCAGTACTTC. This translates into CASSLEGQGAYEQYF.

In DNA, the CDR3 is TGTGCCAGTAGTATAGGGAGACTGGATGCAGACACTGAAGCTTTCTTT. Translation gives CASSIGRLDADTEAFF. This rearrangement joins TRBV19 to TRBJ1-1; D call uncertain. Germline V gene lookup returns CDR1 LNHDA and CDR2 SQIVND (reference sequence). Trimming stripped 1 base from V and 3 bases from J, with 15 bases between. CDR3 length: 16 residues.

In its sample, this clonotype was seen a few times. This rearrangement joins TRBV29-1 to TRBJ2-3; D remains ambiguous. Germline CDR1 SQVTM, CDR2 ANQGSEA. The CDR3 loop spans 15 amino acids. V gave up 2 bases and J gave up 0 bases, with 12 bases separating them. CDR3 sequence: CSVERIGSSTDTQYF. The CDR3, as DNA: TGCAGCGTTGAAAGGATAGGTTCGAGCACAGATACGCAGTATTTT.

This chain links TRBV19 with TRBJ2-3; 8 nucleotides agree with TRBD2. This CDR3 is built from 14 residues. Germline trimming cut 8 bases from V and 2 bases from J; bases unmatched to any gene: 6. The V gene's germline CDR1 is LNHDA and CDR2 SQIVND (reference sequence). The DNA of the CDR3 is TGTGCCAGTTCCAGGCGGGGGGACACAGATACGCAGTATTTT. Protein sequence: CASSRRGDTDTQYF.

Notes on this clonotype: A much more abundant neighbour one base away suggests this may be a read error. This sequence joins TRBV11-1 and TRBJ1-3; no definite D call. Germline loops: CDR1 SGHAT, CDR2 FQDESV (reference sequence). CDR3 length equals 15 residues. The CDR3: CASSLGTDSGNTIHF. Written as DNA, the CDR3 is TGTGCCAGCAGCTTAGGGACGGACTCTGGAAACACCATACATTTT.

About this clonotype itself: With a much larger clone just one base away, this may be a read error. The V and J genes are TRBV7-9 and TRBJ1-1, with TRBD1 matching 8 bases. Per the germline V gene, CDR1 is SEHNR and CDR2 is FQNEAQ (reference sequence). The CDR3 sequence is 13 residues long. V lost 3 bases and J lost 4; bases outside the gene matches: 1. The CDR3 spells CASSFGQGTEAFF. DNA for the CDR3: TGTGCCAGCAGCTTTGGACAGGGCACTGAAGCTTTCTTT.

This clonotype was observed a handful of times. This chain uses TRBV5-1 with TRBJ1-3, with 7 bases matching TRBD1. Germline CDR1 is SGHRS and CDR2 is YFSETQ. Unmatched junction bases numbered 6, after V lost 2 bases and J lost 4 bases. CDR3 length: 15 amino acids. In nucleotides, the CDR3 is TGCGCCAGCAGCTTATCCGGGACAGAAGGAAACACCATATATTTT. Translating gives CASSLSGTEGNTIYF.

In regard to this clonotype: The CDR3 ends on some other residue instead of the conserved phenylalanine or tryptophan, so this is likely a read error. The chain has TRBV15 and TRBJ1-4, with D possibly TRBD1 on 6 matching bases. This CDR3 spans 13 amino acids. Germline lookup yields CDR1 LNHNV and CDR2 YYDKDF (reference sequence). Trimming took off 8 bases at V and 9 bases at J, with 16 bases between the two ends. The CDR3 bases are TGTGCCACCTCTCAAGGGGGATGGCAAAAACTGTTTTTA. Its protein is CATSQGGWQKLFL.

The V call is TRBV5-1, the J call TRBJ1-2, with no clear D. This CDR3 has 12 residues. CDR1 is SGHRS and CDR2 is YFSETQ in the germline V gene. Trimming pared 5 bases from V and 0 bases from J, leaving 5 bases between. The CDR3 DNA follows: TGCGCCAGCAGTCCAACTAACTATGGCTACACCTTC. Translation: CASSPTNYGYTF.

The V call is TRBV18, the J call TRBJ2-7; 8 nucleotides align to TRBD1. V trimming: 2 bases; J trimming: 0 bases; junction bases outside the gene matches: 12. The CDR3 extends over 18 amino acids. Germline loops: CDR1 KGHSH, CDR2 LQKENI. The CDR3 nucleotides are TGTGCCAGCTCACCATACCAGGGGGCGACAGACCTCTCCTACGAGCAGTACTTC. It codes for CASSPYQGATDLSYEQYF.

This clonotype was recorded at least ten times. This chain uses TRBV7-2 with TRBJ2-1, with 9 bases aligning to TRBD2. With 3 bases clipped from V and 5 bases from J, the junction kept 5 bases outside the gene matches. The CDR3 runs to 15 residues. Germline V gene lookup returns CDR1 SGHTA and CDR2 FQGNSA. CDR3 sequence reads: CASSLGRGGNNEQFF. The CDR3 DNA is TGTGCCAGCAGCTTGGGGCGGGGGGGAAACAATGAGCAGTTCTTC. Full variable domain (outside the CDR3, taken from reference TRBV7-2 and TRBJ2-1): GAGVSQSPSNKVTEKGKDVELRCDPISGHTALYWYRQSLGQGLEFLIYFQGNSAPDKSGLPSDRFSAERTGGSVSTLTIQRTQQEDSAVYLCASSLGRGGNNEQFFGPGTRLTVL.

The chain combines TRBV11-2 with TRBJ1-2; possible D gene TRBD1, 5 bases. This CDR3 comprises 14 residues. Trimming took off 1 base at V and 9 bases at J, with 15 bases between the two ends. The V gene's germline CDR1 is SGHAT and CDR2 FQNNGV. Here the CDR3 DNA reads TGTGCCAGCAGCTTAGTGCCGACCGGGACTAGCTACACCTTC. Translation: CASSLVPTGTSYTF.

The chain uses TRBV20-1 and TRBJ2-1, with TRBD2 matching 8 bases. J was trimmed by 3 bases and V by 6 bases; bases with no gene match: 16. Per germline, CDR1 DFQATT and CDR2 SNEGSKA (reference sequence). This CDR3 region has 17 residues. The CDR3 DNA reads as TGCAGTGCCAACTTATTCGTAGCGGGGCCTAACTACAATGAGCAGTTCTTC. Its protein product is CSANLFVAGPNYNEQFF.

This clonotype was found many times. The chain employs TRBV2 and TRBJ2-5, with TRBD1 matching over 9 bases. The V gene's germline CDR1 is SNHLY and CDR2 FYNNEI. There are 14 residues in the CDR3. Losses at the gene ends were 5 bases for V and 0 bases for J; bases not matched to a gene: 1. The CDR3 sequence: CASSRDRDQETQYF. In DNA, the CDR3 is TGTGCCAGCAGTCGGGACAGGGACCAAGAGACCCAGTACTTC.

The CDR3 sequence: CASLKDAFARNQPQHF. The CDR3 bases are TGTGCCAGTTTGAAGGACGCCTTTGCCCGCAATCAGCCCCAGCATTTT. The chain couples TRBV19 to TRBJ1-5; D uncertain. The germline CDR1 and CDR2 sequences are LNHDA and SQIVND (reference sequence). V shed 8 bases and J shed 2 bases, with 19 bases lying between them. The CDR3 loop spans 16 amino acids.

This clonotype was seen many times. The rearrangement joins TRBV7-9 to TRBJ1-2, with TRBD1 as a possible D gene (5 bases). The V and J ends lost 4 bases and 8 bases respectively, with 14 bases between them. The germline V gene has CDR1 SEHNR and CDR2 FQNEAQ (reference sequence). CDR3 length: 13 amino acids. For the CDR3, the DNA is TGTGCCAGCAGCTCCAAGGGGTCAGGGGGCTACACCTTC. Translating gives CASSSKGSGGYTF.

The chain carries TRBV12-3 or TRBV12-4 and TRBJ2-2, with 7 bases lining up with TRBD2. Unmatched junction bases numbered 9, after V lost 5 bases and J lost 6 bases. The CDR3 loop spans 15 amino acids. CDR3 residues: CASSLREVRAGELFF. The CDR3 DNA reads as TGTGCCAGCAGTCTCCGGGAGGTGCGGGCCGGGGAGCTGTTTTTT.

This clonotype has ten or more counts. The CDR3 region has the DNA TGTGCCAGCAGCTTAGTAGGGGGGAGCTACGAGACCCAGTACTTC. Encoded protein: CASSLVGGSYETQYF. This chain connects TRBV11-2 to TRBJ2-5; D is tentatively TRBD1 or TRBD2 (6 bases each). V was shortened by 1 base and J by 5 bases, with 14 bases between the two germline ends. CDR3 size: 15 residues. CDR1 is SGHAT, CDR2 FQNNGV, per germline.

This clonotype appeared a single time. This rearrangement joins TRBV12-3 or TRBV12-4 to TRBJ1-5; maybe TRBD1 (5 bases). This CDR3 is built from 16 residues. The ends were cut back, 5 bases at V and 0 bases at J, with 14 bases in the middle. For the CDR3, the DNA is TGTGCCAGCAGTAAAAGCACAGGAGTTAGCAATCAGCCCCAGCATTTT. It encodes CASSKSTGVSNQPQHF.

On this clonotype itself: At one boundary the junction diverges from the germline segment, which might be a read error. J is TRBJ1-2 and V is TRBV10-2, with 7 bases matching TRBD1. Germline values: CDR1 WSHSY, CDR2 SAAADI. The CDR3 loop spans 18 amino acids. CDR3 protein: CASSWKWGQPSGIYGYTF. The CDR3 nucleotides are TGTGCCAGCAGTTGGAAGTGGGGACAGCCTTCTGGGATATATGGCTACACCTTC.

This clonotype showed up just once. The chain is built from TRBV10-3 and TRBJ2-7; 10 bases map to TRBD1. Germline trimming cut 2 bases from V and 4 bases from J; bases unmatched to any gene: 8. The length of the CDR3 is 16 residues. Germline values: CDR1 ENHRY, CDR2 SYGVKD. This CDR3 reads CAISERPGQGNYEQYF. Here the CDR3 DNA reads TGTGCCATCAGTGAGAGACCGGGACAGGGGAATTACGAGCAGTACTTC.